This paragraph covers one T cell receptor (beta chain) sequence. No antigen is known for it. The ends lost 11 bases at V and 7 bases at J; junction bases unmatched: 12. CDR1 is MNHNS, CDR2 SASEGT, per germline. This CDR3 comprises 13 residues. The entry originates in a study of cytomegalovirus exposure and HLA in healthy donors. The study, taken as a whole, reports: Beyond CMV serostatus, there was no information to go on about immune exposure. Researchers reported in a later analysis that common viral pathogens appeared linked to several top clusters. Reportedly, a later analysis found an Asian-associated ancestry cluster had fewer N-insertions than the roughly 700-donor mean. Cytomegalovirus status was reportedly diagnosed by the classifier with high specificity and sensitivity.

Vbeta (60) and Jbeta (13) primers were used in the PCR. TCRdb's table, derived via immunoSEQ multiplex PCR, lists solely in-frame clones and lacks some. The sample holds roughly 150,000 clones, 85% seen once. This chain links TRBV6-1 with TRBJ2-7; 9 bases agree with TRBD2. This clonotype was sampled from a boy between 2 and 10 years old in good health and CMV-seronegative. Sequenced: PBMCs. The CDR3 bases are TGTGCCTCGCGGCGGGAGGGCCCTACTGAGCAGTACTTC. Its protein product is CASRREGPTEQYF.